The clone carrying this T cell receptor (beta chain) occurred a few times. Its target is unknown. The source of the sample is a study of beta chain features in type 1 diabetes. Trimming stripped 2 bases from V and 0 bases from J, with 10 bases between. Per the germline V gene, CDR1 is SEHNR and CDR2 is FQNEAQ (reference sequence). This CDR3 is built from 16 residues. Findings and limits, study-wide: All four CD4+ subsets of Type 1 diabetes patients contained TCRB CDR3s that were moderately but significantly shorter. Junctions at VDJ sites from type 1 diabetes patients had fewer insertions and more deletions.

TCRB transcripts that were expressed got sequenced, as all of the isolated RNA had been reverse transcribed. TCRdb's copy holds only in-frame clones and misses some; the assay was immunoSEQ multiplex PCR. The sample shows 600,000 to 650,000 clones, about a sixth of them seen only once. Each sorted fraction was over 95% pure. The sequence came from a man aged 18 to 30 in good health. Material: naive CD4+ T cells from blood. The V call is TRBV7-9, the J call TRBJ2-2; D might be TRBD2 (5 bases). The CDR3: CASSLQVGTNTGELFF. Written as DNA, the CDR3 is TGTGCCAGCAGCTTACAGGTCGGGACGAACACCGGGGAGCTGTTTTTT.